The clone carrying this TCR beta chain has at least ten counts. This record comes from a study of identical twins. The germline V gene encodes CDR1 LGHDT and CDR2 YNNKEL (reference sequence). The CDR3 is made up of 11 amino acids. V was clipped by 4 bases and J by 6 bases, with 7 bases between them. TCRdb analysed the 5' RACE reads with MiXCR anew, one entry per CDR3 protein. There are more than 1.5 million distinct CDR3 sequences in the sample; about 32% occur only once, and around 0.25% lies in the top ten. The sequenced sample was cord blood. The chain uses TRBV3-1 and TRBJ2-7; tentative D call: TRBD2 (6 bases). The sequence derives from a newborn girl in good health. The CDR3 loop is CASSPGSEQYF. For the CDR3, the DNA is TGTGCCAGCAGCCCCGGGAGCGAGCAGTACTTC.